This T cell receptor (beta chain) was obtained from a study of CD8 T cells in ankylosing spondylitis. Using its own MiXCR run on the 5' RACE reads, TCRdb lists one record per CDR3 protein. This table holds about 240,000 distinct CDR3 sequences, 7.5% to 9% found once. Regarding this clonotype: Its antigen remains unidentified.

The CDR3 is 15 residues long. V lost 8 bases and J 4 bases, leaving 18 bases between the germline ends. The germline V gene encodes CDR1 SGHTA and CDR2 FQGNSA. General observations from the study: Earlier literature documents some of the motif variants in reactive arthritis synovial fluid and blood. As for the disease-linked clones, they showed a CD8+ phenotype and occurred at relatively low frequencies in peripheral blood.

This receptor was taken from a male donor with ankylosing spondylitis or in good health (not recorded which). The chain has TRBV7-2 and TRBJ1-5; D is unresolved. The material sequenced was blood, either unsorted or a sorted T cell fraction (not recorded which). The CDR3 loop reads CASGPGTGSNQPQHF. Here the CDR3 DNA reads TGTGCCAGCGGACCAGGAACCGGGTCAAATCAGCCCCAGCATTTT. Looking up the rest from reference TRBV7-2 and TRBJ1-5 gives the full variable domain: GAGVSQSPSNKVTEKGKDVELRCDPISGHTALYWYRQSLGQGLEFLIYFQGNSAPDKSGLPSDRFSAERTGGSVSTLTIQRTQQEDSAVYLCASGPGTGSNQPQHFGDGTRLSIL.